A single T cell receptor (beta chain) is shown here with its context. Its antigen is currently not known. Per-base quality was not reported, and no clone a single base away is much larger than it. TCRbeta CDR3 regions were amplified from genomic DNA by means of the immunoSEQ Assay, a bias-controlled multiplex PCR. The study's own analysis went as follows. Within the assay, amplification of reference gene primers was used to estimate how many nucleated cells each sample contained. To quantify the absolute abundance of each unique TCRbeta CDR3 rearrangement, sequence reads were collapsed and filtered. For each sample, productive Simpson clonality was calculated by taking the square root of Simpson's diversity index across productive rearrangements. Entries here come from immuneACCESS through TCRdb and include only in-frame sequences with V and J called. Some clones fail to appear in such tables; in the studies checked, an unresolved V gene covers under half of the shortfall, and the cause of the remainder is unknown. That table supplies the V and J calls and clone size; D and trimming were determined from the DNA. The sample profile shows approximately 310,000 clones; under 90% of them were found once. Of the sample, approximately 5% falls within the top ten clones.

The data belong to a study of blood T cell repertoires in COVID-19 (TCRdb year 2020). For context, the study as a whole: The collaborator samples originated in the United States, Italy and Spain and spanned the acute and convalescent phases of COVID-19. The prospective study material was composed of cDNA or gDNA derived from T cells, B-cell-depleted T cells, or PBMCs. The samples were drawn from two sources: the first 160 participants of the ongoing ImmuneRACE study, and fewer than 1,500 subjects contributed by 6 global collaborators. The repertoires were released in a freely available public database meant as a resource for research on the immune response to SARS-CoV-2. The sample metadata nearly always contained a de-identified subject ID, COVID-19 status, age in years and sex. The dataset comprised deeply sampled blood TCRbeta repertoires from subjects exposed to, actively infected with, or recovered from COVID-19. Where HLA class I and class II types were available, the types were taken from metadata supplied by the sample provider, not from assay-based typing. Broader findings and caveats from the paper: How much clinical and demographic metadata was included differed by source and by participant, and the metadata was provided uncurated.

From cysteine to phenylalanine, the CDR3 is 13 amino acids long. Only the CDR3 portion is preserved as DNA: 39 bases, with reading frame beginning at the first base. From a lookup of the germline V gene (reference sequence), CDR1 and CDR2 are MNHEY and SMNVEV. The trim is 4 bases for V and 3 bases for J, with a gap of 7 bases between the germline ends. Participants in the prospective study were enrolled through a virtual design, were aged about 18 to 100 years, and lived in roughly 24 United States geographic areas. To assign participants to cohorts, the prospective study relied on clinical history that participants themselves reported in a screening survey and a study questionnaire. Recovered participants in ImmuneRACE Cohort 3 were defined as having two consecutive negative NP/OP PCR tests, clearance from a healthcare professional, or resolution of symptoms. Mobile phlebotomists in the prospective study collected whole blood, serum and a nasopharyngeal or oropharyngeal swab from every participant. Over a roughly 2-month period, participants in the prospective study had the option of providing additional blood draws and questionnaires. Before DNA extraction, blood samples from the prospective study were shipped at room temperature or frozen.

The chain links TRBV27 with TRBJ1-5; no confident D gene assignment can be made. The source of this sequence is a man aged 55 to 70 who had recovered from COVID-19. Input material: PBMCs or T cells enriched from blood (not recorded which). The CDR3 is CASSSGFNQPQHF. DNA sequence: TGTGCCAGCAGTTCAGGCTTCAATCAGCCCCAGCATTTT.